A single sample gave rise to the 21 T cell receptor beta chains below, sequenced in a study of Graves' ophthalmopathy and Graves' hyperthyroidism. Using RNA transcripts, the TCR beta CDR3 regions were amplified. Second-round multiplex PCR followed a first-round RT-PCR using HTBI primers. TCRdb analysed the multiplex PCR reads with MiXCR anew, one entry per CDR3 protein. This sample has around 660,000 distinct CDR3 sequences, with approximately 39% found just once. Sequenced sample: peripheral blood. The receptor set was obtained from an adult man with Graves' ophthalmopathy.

CDR3 amino acids: CASSQVGAGASYEQYF. CDR3 sequence (DNA): TGCGCCAGCAGCCAGGTGGGGGCAGGGGCTTCCTACGAGCAGTACTTC. The genes are TRBV4-3 and TRBJ2-7, with D tentatively TRBD1 (6 bases). V dropped 3 bases and J dropped 1 base, with 16 bases sitting between them. This CDR3 has 16 amino acids. CDR1 and CDR2 from the germline V gene are LGHNA and YSLEER.

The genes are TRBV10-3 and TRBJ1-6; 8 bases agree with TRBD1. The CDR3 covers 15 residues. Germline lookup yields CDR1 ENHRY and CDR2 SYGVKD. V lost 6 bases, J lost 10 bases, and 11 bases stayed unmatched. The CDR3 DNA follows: TGTGCCATCAGCCACGGACAGGGCCAGGGCTCACCCCTCCACTTT. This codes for CAISHGQGQGSPLHF.

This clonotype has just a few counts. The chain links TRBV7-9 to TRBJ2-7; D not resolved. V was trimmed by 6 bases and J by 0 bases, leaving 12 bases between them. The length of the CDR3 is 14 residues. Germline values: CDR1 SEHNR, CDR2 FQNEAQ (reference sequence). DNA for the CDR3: TGTGCCAGCAGTGCAGGACGGTCCTCCTACGAGCAGTACTTC. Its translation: CASSAGRSSYEQYF.

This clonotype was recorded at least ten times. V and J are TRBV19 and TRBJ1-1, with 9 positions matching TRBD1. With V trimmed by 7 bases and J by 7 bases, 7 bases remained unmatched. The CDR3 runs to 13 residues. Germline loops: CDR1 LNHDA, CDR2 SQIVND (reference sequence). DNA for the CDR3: TGTGCCAGTACTAGGACAGGGGAGCATGAAGCTTTCTTT. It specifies CASTRTGEHEAFF.

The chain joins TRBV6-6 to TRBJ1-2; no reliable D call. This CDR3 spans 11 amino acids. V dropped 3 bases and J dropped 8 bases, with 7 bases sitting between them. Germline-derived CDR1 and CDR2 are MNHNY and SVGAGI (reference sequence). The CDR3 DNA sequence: TGTGCCAGCAGTTATAAGGCAGGCTACACCTTC. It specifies CASSYKAGYTF.

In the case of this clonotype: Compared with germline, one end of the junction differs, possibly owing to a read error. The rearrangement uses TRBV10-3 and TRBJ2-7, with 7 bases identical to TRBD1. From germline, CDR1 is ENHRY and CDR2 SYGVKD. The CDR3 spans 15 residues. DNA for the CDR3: TGTGCCATCAGTGAGTCCAGGGGGAACACCGGGGAGCTGTACTTC. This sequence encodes CAISESRGNTGELYF.

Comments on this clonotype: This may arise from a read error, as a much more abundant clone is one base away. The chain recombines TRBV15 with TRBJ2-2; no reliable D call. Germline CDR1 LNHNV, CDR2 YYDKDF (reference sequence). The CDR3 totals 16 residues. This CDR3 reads CTTSRASPLKTGELFF. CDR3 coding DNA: TGTACCACCAGCAGAGCTTCCCCCTTAAAGACCGGGGAGCTGTTTTTT.

The CDR3 DNA follows: TGTGCCAGCAGCAAGTTGGGCGCGCGCTCCTACGAGCAGTACTTC. Protein product: CASSKLGARSYEQYF. The chain combines TRBV7-2 with TRBJ2-7; D is undetermined. The CDR3 consists of 15 residues. V was trimmed by 5 bases and J by 0 bases, leaving 14 bases between them. Per germline, CDR1 SGHTA and CDR2 FQGNSA.

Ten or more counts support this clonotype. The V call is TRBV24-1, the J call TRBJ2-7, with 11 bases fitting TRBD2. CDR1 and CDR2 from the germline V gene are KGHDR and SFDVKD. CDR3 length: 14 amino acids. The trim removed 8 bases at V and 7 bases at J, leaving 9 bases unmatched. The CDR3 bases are TGTGCCACCATAGCGGGAGGGCCTCGTAAGGAGCAGTACTTC. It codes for CATIAGGPRKEQYF.

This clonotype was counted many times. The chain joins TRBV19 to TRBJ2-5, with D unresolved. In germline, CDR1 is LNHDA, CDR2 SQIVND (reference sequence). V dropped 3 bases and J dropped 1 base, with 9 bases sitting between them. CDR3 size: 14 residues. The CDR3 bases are TGTGCCAGTAGTATTAGCCAGCTCCAAGAGACCCAGTACTTC. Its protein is CASSISQLQETQYF. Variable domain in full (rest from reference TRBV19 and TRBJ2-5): DGGITQSPKYLFRKEGQNVTLSCEQNLNHDAMYWYRQDPGQGLRLIYYSQIVNDFQKGDIAEGYSVSREKKESFPLTVTSAQKNPTAFYLCASSISQLQETQYFGPGTRLLVL.

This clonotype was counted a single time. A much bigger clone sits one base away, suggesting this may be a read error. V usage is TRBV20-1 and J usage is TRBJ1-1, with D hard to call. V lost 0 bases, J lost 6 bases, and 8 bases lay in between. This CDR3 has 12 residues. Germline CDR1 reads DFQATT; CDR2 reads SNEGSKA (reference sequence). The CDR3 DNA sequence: TGCAGTGCTAGAGACGTGAGTTCTGAAGCTTTCTTT. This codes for CSARDVSSEAFF.

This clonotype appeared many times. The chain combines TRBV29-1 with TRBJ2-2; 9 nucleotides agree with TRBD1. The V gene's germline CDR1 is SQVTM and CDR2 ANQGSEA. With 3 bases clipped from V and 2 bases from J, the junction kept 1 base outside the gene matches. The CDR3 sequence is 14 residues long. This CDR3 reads CSVEGQGNTGELFF. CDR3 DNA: TGCAGCGTTGAGGGACAGGGAAACACCGGGGAGCTGTTTTTT.

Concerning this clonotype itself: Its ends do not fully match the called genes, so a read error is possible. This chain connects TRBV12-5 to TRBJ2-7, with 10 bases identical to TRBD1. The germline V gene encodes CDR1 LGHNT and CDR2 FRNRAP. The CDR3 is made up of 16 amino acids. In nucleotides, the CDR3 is TGTGCCAGCAGTACGCCGACAGGGGGCATTTCCTACGAGCAGCACTTC. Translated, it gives CASSTPTGGISYEQHF.

CDR3 region: CASSLSTSGRYEHF. CDR3 coding DNA: TGTGCCAGCAGTTTAAGCACTAGCGGTCGGTACGAGCATTTT. This rearrangement joins TRBV12-3 or TRBV12-4 to TRBJ1-5; D is unresolved. V was trimmed by 2 bases and J by 14 bases, leaving 19 bases between them. This CDR3 contains 14 residues.

CDR3 protein: CATSRVRQGGQPQYF. CDR3 DNA sequence: TGTGCCACCAGCAGAGTGAGGCAGGGCGGTCAGCCCCAGTACTTC. The rearrangement links TRBV15 to TRBJ2-5; D is perhaps TRBD1 (5 bases). Germline V CDR1 and CDR2: LNHNV, YYDKDF (reference sequence). V was pared by 1 base and J by 9 bases, with 18 bases between. This CDR3 comprises 15 residues.

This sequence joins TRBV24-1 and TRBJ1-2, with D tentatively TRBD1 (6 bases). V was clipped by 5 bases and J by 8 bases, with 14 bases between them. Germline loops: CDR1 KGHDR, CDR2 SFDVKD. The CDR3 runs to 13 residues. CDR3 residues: CATSGSDSRGYTF. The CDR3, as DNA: TGTGCCACCAGTGGATCGGACAGTAGAGGCTACACCTTC.

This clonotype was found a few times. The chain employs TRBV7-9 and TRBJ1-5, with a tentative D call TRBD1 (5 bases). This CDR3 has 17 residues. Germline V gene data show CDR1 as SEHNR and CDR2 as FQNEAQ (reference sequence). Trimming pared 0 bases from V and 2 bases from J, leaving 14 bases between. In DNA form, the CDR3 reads TGTGCCAGCAGCTTAGCGGGAGGTGGGGCCGGCAATCAGCCCCAGCATTTT. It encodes CASSLAGGGAGNQPQHF.

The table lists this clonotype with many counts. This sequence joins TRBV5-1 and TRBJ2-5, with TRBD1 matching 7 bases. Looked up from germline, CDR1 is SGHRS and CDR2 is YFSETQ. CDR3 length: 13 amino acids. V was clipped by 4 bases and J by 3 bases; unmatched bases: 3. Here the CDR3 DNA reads TGCGCCAGCAGCCTCCAGGGGGAAGAGACCCAGTACTTC. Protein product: CASSLQGEETQYF. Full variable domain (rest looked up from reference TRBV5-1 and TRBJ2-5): KAGVTQTPRYLIKTRGQQVTLSCSPISGHRSVSWYQQTPGQGLQFLFEYFSETQRNKGNFPGRFSGRQFSNSRSEMNVSTLELGDSALYLCASSLQGEETQYFGPGTRLLVL.

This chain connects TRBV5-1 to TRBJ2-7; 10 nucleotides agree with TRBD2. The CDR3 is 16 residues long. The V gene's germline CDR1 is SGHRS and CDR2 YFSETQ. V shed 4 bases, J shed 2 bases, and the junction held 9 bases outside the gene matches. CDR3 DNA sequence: TGCGCCAGCAGCCCCAACTTAGCGGGGGGCACCTACGAGCAGTACTTC. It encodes CASSPNLAGGTYEQYF.

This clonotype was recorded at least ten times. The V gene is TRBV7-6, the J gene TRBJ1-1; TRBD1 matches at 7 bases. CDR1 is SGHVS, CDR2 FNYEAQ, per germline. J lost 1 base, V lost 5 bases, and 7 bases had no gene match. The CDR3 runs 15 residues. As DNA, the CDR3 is TGTGCCAGCAGCCCACCCCGGGACAGGAACACTGAAGCTTTCTTT. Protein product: CASSPPRDRNTEAFF.

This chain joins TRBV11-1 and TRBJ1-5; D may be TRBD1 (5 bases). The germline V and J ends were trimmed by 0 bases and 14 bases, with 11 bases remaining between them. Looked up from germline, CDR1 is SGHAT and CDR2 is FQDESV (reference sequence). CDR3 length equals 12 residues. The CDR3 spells CASSLADSYEHF. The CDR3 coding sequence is TGTGCCAGCAGCTTAGCCGACAGCTACGAGCATTTT.